This T cell receptor beta chain derives from a study of shared clonotypes between healthy human individuals. There are 14 residues in the CDR3. V was clipped by 5 bases and J by 4 bases; unmatched bases: 3. The germline CDR1 and CDR2 sequences are SGHNT and YYREEE (reference sequence). The DNA input per sorted-subset replicate PCR was 200 ng, corresponding to tens of thousands of T cell genomes. The protocol was immunoSEQ multiplex PCR, while the TCRdb copy is restricted to in-frame clones and leaves out a portion. Of millions of clones detected, just over 90% appear once; the ten largest clones hold over 0.12%. Both subsets, CD45RA+ naive and CD45RA-negative memory, were split from the CD4+ cells.

The chain links TRBV5-4 to TRBJ2-7, with 13 bases lining up with TRBD2. Sequences were obtained from naive CD4+ T cells sorted from blood. Subset of the sample: CD45RA+ positively selected. This sequence was found in a man in his late teens or twenties in good health. The CDR3 is CASRRTSGSYEQYF. The CDR3, as DNA: TGTGCCAGCAGGCGGACTAGCGGGAGTTACGAGCAGTACTTC. The full variable domain, completed using reference TRBV5-4 and TRBJ2-7, is ETGVTQSPTHLIKTRGQQVTLRCSSQSGHNTVSWYQQALGQGPQFIFQYYREEENGRGNFPPRFSGLQFPNYSSELNVNALELDDSALYLCASRRTSGSYEQYFGPGTRLTVT.